What follows describes a single T cell receptor beta chain. The data were taken from a study of T-cell reconstitution after alpha-beta-depleted transplantation in children. A library of TCRbeta sequences, prepared with unique molecular identifiers, was generated. TCRdb itself ran the PCR reads through MiXCR, one entry per CDR3 protein. This sample has about 400,000 distinct CDR3 sequences, with roughly 22% found just once. Trimming removed 0 bases from V and 8 bases from J; junction bases left unmatched: 8. The CDR3 contains 15 residues. Per the germline V gene, CDR1 is SGDLS and CDR2 is YYNGEE. Sequenced material: PBMCs from the stem cell graft donor, taken from the stem cell graft. The receptor was isolated from a human donor who donated a stem cell graft to a child with acute myeloid leukemia. The V and J genes are TRBV9 and TRBJ2-1; 7 bases map to TRBD2. CDR3 sequence: CASSVVPAGIDEQFF. The CDR3 region has the DNA TGTGCCAGCAGCGTAGTTCCAGCGGGAATAGATGAGCAGTTCTTC.